This T cell receptor beta chain stems from a study of blood T cell repertoires in COVID-19. Study information: The origin of the acute and convalescent COVID-19 samples was the United States, Italy and Spain. The cDNA or gDNA used as material had been derived from T cells, B-cell-depleted T cells, or PBMCs.

Between the trimmed V and J ends, which lost 1 base and 8 bases, there was a span of 8 bases. Germline lookup yields CDR1 MGHDK and CDR2 SYGVNS. The CDR3 length is 13 residues. Original data processing: Estimates of nucleated cell counts were drawn from the amplification of reference gene primers. TCRdb's table, derived via immunoSEQ multiplex PCR, lists solely in-frame clones and lacks some. V, J and clone size are taken as reported in that table, and D and trimming were inferred from the DNA itself. The profile shows tens of thousands of clones, 80% to 90% of them singletons. The specimen sequenced was peripheral blood. The sequence was collected from a man aged 25-45 years with acute or convalescent COVID-19. The chain recombines TRBV25-1 with TRBJ1-4; possibly TRBD1 for D (5 bases). The CDR3 sequence is CASSESKGEKLFF. The DNA of the CDR3 is TGTGCCAGCAGTGAATCGAAGGGGGAAAAACTGTTTTTT.